This T cell receptor (beta chain) came from a study of blood T cell repertoires in COVID-19. On the study more broadly: Acute-phase and convalescent COVID-19 samples originated in the United States, Italy and Spain. Nucleic acid was either cDNA or gDNA, and it came from T cells, B-cell-depleted T cells, or PBMCs.

The germline V gene encodes CDR1 SGHNT and CDR2 YENEEA. V dropped 5 bases and J dropped 0 bases, with 14 bases sitting between them. The CDR3 has 17 residues. Per the original data handling: Quantification of nucleated cells was approximated via reference gene primer amplification. Assay: immunoSEQ multiplex PCR; the TCRdb copy retains only in-frame clones and omits some. The DNA was the basis for D and trimming; V, J and clone size are from that table. This repertoire shows about 47,000 clones, 69% found once; its top ten account for around 5.9%. Sequencing used peripheral blood. This sequence joins TRBV11-3 and TRBJ1-6; D ambiguous. This sequence originates from a man of 80 years or more with acute or convalescent COVID-19. CDR3 protein: CASSNPTASSYNSPLHF. The DNA of the CDR3 is TGTGCCAGCAGCAACCCAACAGCAAGCTCCTATAATTCACCCCTCCACTTT.